The sequence of this T cell receptor beta chain was determined in a study of T cell changes during pregnancy in multiple sclerosis. The data were produced by immunoSEQ multiplex PCR, yet TCRdb's version contains in-frame clones alone and is incomplete. The sample holds around 99,000 clones, 92% seen once. This CDR3 contains 15 residues. J lost 2 bases, V lost 6 bases, and 9 bases had no gene match. Looked up from germline, CDR1 is SNHLY and CDR2 is FYNNEI. This receptor was identified in a female donor with multiple sclerosis, enrolled in a pregnancy study. The V and J genes are TRBV2 and TRBJ2-7; TRBD1 matches 8 bases. Sequenced material: peripheral blood, taken in the first trimester of pregnancy. The CDR3 DNA is TGTGCCAGCAGGAAGGACAGGGTGGTAGCCTACGAGCAGTACTTC. This sequence encodes CASRKDRVVAYEQYF. The full variable domain, completed using reference TRBV2 and TRBJ2-7, is EPEVTQTPSHQVTQMGQEVILRCVPISNHLYFYWYRQILGQKVEFLVSFYNNEISEKSEIFDDQFSVERPDGSNFTLKIRSTKLEDSAMYFCASRKDRVVAYEQYFGPGTRLTVT.